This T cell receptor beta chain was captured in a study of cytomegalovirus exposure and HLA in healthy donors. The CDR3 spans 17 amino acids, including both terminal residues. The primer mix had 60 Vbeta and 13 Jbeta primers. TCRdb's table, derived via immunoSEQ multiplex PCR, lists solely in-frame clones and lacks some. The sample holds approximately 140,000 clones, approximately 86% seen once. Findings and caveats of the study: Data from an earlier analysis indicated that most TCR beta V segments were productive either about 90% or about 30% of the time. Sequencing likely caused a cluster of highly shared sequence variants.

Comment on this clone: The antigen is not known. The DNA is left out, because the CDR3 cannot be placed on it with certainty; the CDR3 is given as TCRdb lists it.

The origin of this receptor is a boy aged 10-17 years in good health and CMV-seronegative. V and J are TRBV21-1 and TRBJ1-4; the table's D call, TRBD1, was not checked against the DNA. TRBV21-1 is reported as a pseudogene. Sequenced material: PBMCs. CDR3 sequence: CASSKVATGIMCEKLFF.